This is a list of T cell receptor beta chains from one sample in a study of identical twins. One entry per CDR3 protein, called by TCRdb with MiXCR from the 5' RACE reads. This sample yields about 520,000 distinct CDR3 sequences, of which roughly a fifth are seen a single time; around 0.9% belongs to the top ten. These same records also appear under a second study, on T cells expressing NK-cell markers.

Sequenced sample: CD4+ T cells sorted from blood. The receptors shown here come from a woman between 18 and 29 years old in good health. Each CDR3 is given with its conserved first and last residue. A D gene is named only where the DNA matches it firmly. Clone size is shown for a subset of rows, as once, few, many or a class of expanded clone.

j_call	v_call	clone_size	cdr3_length	d_call	cdr3_aa	cdr3_nt
TRBJ2-2	TRBV7-9	-	16	-	CASSPPQASNTGELFF	TGTGCCAGCAGCCCACCACAGGCTTCGAACACCGGGGAGCTGTTTTTT
TRBJ1-1	TRBV11-2	few	14	-	CASSLEAGPAEAFF	TGTGCCAGCAGCTTAGAAGCAGGTCCGGCCGAAGCTTTCTTT
TRBJ1-2	TRBV4-2	many	15	TRBD1	CASSRSPGQGYGYTF	TGTGCCAGCAGTCGTTCACCGGGACAGGGGTACGGCTACACCTTC
TRBJ2-7	TRBV5-1	few	14	TRBD1	CASSLGWTGSEQYF	TGCGCCAGCAGCTTGGGCTGGACAGGCTCCGAGCAGTACTTC
TRBJ2-3	TRBV29-1	many	13	TRBD1	CSVHRGAGDTQYF	TGCAGCGTTCACAGGGGCGCGGGAGATACGCAGTATTTT
TRBJ2-1	TRBV20-1	-	14	-	CSASAARTYNEQFF	TGCAGTGCTAGTGCAGCTAGGACCTACAATGAGCAGTTCTTC
TRBJ2-1	TRBV6-4	-	18	TRBD2	CASSHGLAGGPRLSEQFF	TGTGCCAGCAGCCACGGGCTAGCGGGAGGGCCTAGGTTATCCGAGCAGTTCTTC
TRBJ2-1	TRBV20-1	-	15	-	CSARDDQSSYNEQFF	TGCAGTGCTAGAGATGATCAGAGCTCCTACAATGAGCAGTTCTTC
TRBJ2-5	TRBV15	few	13	-	CATTVGTQETQYF	TGTGCCACTACCGTCGGTACCCAAGAGACCCAGTACTTC
TRBJ1-6	TRBV20-1	-	15	-	CSARPQGSGNSPLHF	TGCAGTGCTAGGCCACAGGGATCCGGTAATTCACCCCTCCACTTT
TRBJ1-3	TRBV19	many	16	-	CAVQLTGTSTGNTIYF	TGTGCCGTCCAACTCACCGGGACTTCTACTGGAAACACCATATATTTT
TRBJ2-5	TRBV12-3/TRBV12-4	-	15	-	CASTNLLGYQETQYF	TGTGCCAGCACAAACCTACTCGGGTACCAAGAGACCCAGTACTTC